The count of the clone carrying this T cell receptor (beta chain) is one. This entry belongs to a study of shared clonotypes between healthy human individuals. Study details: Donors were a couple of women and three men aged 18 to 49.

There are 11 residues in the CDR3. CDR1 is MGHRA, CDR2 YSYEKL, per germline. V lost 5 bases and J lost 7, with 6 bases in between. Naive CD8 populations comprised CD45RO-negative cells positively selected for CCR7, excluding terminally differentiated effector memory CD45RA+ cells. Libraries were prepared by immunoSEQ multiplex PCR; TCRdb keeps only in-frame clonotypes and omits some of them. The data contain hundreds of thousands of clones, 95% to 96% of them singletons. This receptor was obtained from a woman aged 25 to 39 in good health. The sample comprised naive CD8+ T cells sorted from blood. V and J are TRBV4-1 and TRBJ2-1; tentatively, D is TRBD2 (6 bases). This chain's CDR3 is CASSAGNEQFF. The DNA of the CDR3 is TGCGCCAGCAGCGCGGGGAATGAGCAGTTCTTC.